This is a list of T cell receptor beta chains from one sample in a study of blood T cell repertoires in COVID-19. Using immunoSEQ multiplex PCR, the repertoire was profiled, and TCRdb retains in-frame clones only, with some absent. Here the sample spans tens of thousands of clones, over 85% being singletons. The specimen sequenced was peripheral blood. These receptors all come from a man aged 60 to 75 with acute or convalescent COVID-19. Each CDR3 is given with its conserved first and last residue. A D gene is named only where the DNA matches it firmly. Size values are once, few and many counts, or a class for expanded clones, and some rows have none.

v_call	d_call	clone_size	j_call	cdr3_aa	cdr3_nt
TRBV2	TRBD2	NA	TRBJ2-1	CATNLGTGGVYNEQFF	TGTGCCACGAACCTAGGGACGGGGGGGGTCTACAATGAGCAGTTCTTC
TRBV2	TRBD1	NA	TRBJ2-4	CASGDRGQTAKNIQYF	TGTGCCAGCGGGGACAGGGGCCAAACGGCCAAAAACATTCAGTACTTC
TRBV19	TRBD1	NA	TRBJ2-2	CASSKDRGTGELFF	TGTGCCAGTAGTAAGGACAGGGGGACTGGGGAGCTGTTTTTT
TRBV5-1	NA	NA	TRBJ1-1	CASSLERLNTEAFF	TGCGCCAGCAGCTTGGAACGGTTGAACACTGAAGCTTTCTTT
TRBV5-5	NA	NA	TRBJ1-1	CASSLEQTGTEAFF	TGTGCCAGCAGCTTGGAACAGACAGGTACCGAAGCTTTCTTT
TRBV7-2	NA	NA	TRBJ1-5	CASSPGFNQPQHF	TGTGCCAGCAGCCCAGGGTTCAATCAGCCCCAGCATTTT
TRBV2	TRBD1	few	TRBJ1-1	CASIKLDRDTEAFF	TGTGCCAGCATAAAGCTCGACAGGGACACTGAAGCTTTCTTT
TRBV11-2	NA	NA	TRBJ1-3	CASSLVGNTIYF	TGTGCCAGCAGCTTAGTAGGAAACACCATATATTTT
TRBV5-8	TRBD1	NA	TRBJ2-7	CASSSGPGQGSPYF	TGTGCCAGCAGCTCGGGCCCGGGACAGGGGAGTCCGTACTTC
TRBV2	NA	NA	TRBJ1-1	CASTYRTEAFF	TGTGCCAGCACCTACCGCACTGAAGCTTTCTTT
TRBV29-1	TRBD1	NA	TRBJ1-1	CSGGQGRTEAFF	TGCAGCGGCGGACAGGGTCGTACTGAAGCTTTCTTT
TRBV19	NA	NA	TRBJ1-4	CASSLREGAGANEKLFF	TGTGCCAGTAGTCTACGGGAAGGGGCGGGGGCTAATGAAAAACTGTTTTTT
TRBV6-5	NA	once	TRBJ1-1	CASNRAGNTEAFF	TGTGCCAGCAACAGGGCCGGGAACACTGAAGCTTTCTTT
TRBV5-1	NA	NA	TRBJ2-7	CASSLATSYEQYF	TGCGCCAGCAGCTTGGCAACGAGCTACGAGCAGTACTTC
TRBV6-5	TRBD1	once	TRBJ2-1	CATRPGTGNNEQFF	TGTGCCACCAGGCCCGGGACAGGGAACAATGAGCAGTTCTTC
TRBV2	NA	once	TRBJ2-7	CASSEQVIPPFF	TGTGCCAGCAGTGAGCAGGTAATCCCTCCCTTCTTC
TRBV24-1	NA	NA	TRBJ2-7	CATSDSVRTVNTTRQYF	TGTGCCACCAGTGATTCCGTACGGACAGTGAACACTACGAGGCAGTACTTC
TRBV3-1/TRBV3-2	NA	NA	TRBJ1-6	CASSQELTGNSPLHF	TGTGCCAGCAGCCAAGAGCTTACAGGAAATTCACCCCTCCACTTT
TRBV7-8	NA	NA	TRBJ1-5	CASSLLEQGANQPQHF	TGTGCCAGCAGCTTATTGGAGCAGGGTGCCAATCAGCCCCAGCATTTT
TRBV5-6	TRBD1	NA	TRBJ1-6	CASSHTGRGGDSPLHF	TGTGCCAGCAGCCACACAGGGCGAGGGGGCGATTCACCCCTCCACTTT
TRBV27	NA	NA	TRBJ1-2	CASSFGGDGYGYTF	TGTGCCAGCAGTTTCGGGGGGGACGGCTATGGCTACACCTTC
TRBV7-9	TRBD1	NA	TRBJ2-7	CASSLPLGDRGAYEQYF	TGTGCCAGCAGCTTACCCCTCGGTGACAGGGGGGCCTACGAGCAGTACTTC
TRBV5-1	NA	NA	TRBJ1-4	CASSLEGLNEKLFF	TGCGCCAGCAGCTTGGAGGGGCTTAATGAAAAACTGTTTTTT
TRBV10-3	NA	few	TRBJ2-2	CAINSSPGVKAGELFF	TGTGCCATCAATTCCTCCCCCGGAGTGAAGGCCGGGGAGCTGTTTTTT
TRBV3-1/TRBV3-2	TRBD1	NA	TRBJ1-2	CASSQENRGDGYTF	TGTGCCAGCAGCCAAGAGAACAGGGGCGATGGCTACACCTTC
TRBV3-1/TRBV3-2	TRBD2	NA	TRBJ2-7	CASSQEGQRGTYEQYF	TGTGCCAGCAGCCAAGAAGGGCAGCGGGGAACCTACGAGCAGTACTTC
TRBV4-1	TRBD1	NA	TRBJ2-7	CASSPAVADRAQGEQYF	TGCGCCAGCAGCCCCGCGGTGGCGGACAGGGCGCAGGGCGAGCAGTACTTC
TRBV5-5	NA	NA	TRBJ1-4	CASSFLLANEKLFF	TGTGCCAGCAGCTTCCTACTGGCTAATGAAAAACTGTTTTTT
TRBV9	TRBD1	NA	TRBJ2-2	CASRGTETTGELFF	TGTGCCAGCAGAGGGACAGAGACCACCGGGGAGCTGTTTTTT
TRBV5-8	NA	NA	TRBJ2-7	CASSFRGAQLYEQYF	TGTGCCAGCAGCTTCCGGGGGGCCCAACTCTACGAGCAGTACTTC
TRBV7-9	TRBD1	NA	TRBJ1-1	CASSTSRGSFTEAFF	TGTGCCAGCAGCACATCCAGGGGGAGTTTTACTGAAGCTTTCTTT
TRBV9	NA	once	TRBJ1-2	CASSVGGTGRGYTF	TGTGCCAGCAGCGTAGGCGGGACGGGACGTGGCTACACCTTC
TRBV5-1	TRBD1	NA	TRBJ1-5	CASSLAGQGSVQPQHF	TGCGCCAGCAGCTTAGCCGGACAGGGGTCTGTCCAGCCCCAGCATTTT
TRBV5-6	NA	NA	TRBJ2-7	CASSWGVSGFTYEQYF	TGTGCCAGCAGCTGGGGGGTGTCAGGATTTACCTACGAGCAGTACTTC
TRBV30	NA	once	TRBJ1-2	CACTRGENYGYTF	TGTGCCTGCACCAGGGGAGAAAACTATGGCTACACCTTC
TRBV5-6	NA	NA	TRBJ1-1	CASSLVGGINTEAFF	TGTGCCAGCAGCTTGGTGGGAGGGATAAACACTGAAGCTTTCTTT
TRBV6-6	NA	few	TRBJ1-1	CASSYSAQGSEAFF	TGTGCCAGCAGTTACTCAGCACAGGGTTCTGAAGCTTTCTTT
TRBV5-5	NA	NA	TRBJ1-1	CASSPSPREEAFF	TGTGCCAGCAGCCCGTCCCCTCGGGAAGAAGCTTTCTTT
TRBV6-4	NA	once	TRBJ1-1	CASRAGVNTEAFF	TGTGCCAGCAGGGCAGGGGTGAACACTGAAGCTTTCTTT
TRBV9	NA	NA	TRBJ2-3	CASSDPAGDYTDTQYF	TGTGCCAGCAGCGATCCCGCAGGGGACTACACAGATACGCAGTATTTT
TRBV7-9	NA	NA	TRBJ1-3	CASSLGGSGNTIYF	TGTGCCAGCAGCTTAGGCGGATCTGGAAACACCATATATTTT
TRBV29-1	TRBD1	once	TRBJ1-1	CSVEDPQGAGGTEAFF	TGCAGCGTTGAAGATCCCCAGGGGGCTGGTGGCACTGAAGCTTTCTTT
TRBV7-9	TRBD2	NA	TRBJ2-1	CASSRTSGGYNEQFF	TGTGCCAGCAGCCGGACTAGCGGGGGGTACAATGAGCAGTTCTTC
TRBV10-3	TRBD2	NA	TRBJ2-3	CAISESGGVNTDTQYF	TGTGCCATCAGTGAGTCGGGAGGGGTCAACACAGATACGCAGTATTTT